These 27 T cell receptor beta chains came from one sample sequenced in a study of shared clonotypes between healthy human individuals. Only in-frame clones appear in the TCRdb table, and some are missing; sequencing was by immunoSEQ multiplex PCR. The sample consists of millions of clones, 85% to 95% of them appearing once. The sequencing input was naive CD4+ T cells sorted from blood. Subset of the sample: CD45RA+ positively selected. The receptor set was obtained from a man between 18 and 35 years old in good health.

This clone was seen just once. This sequence joins TRBV7-9 and TRBJ1-1; no clear D. Per germline, CDR1 SEHNR and CDR2 FQNEAQ (reference sequence). Trimming left V 8 bases short and J 1 base short, with 11 bases between. The CDR3 extends over 13 amino acids. The CDR3 loop is CASPGSENTEAFF. CDR3 sequence (DNA): TGTGCCAGCCCCGGCTCGGAGAACACTGAAGCTTTCTTT.

Comments on this clone: Germline is not matched at one junction end, which may reflect a read error. This sequence joins TRBV6-1 and TRBJ2-5; 11 nucleotides agree with TRBD2. The CDR3 has 16 residues. The germline V gene has CDR1 MNHNS and CDR2 SASEGT. The CDR3 region is CASSKAPSGGQETQYF. CDR3 DNA sequence: TGTGCCAGCAGTAAAGCCCCTAGCGGGGGGCAAGAGACCCAGTACTTC.

The rearrangement joins TRBV5-1 to TRBJ2-3, with 8 positions matching TRBD1. CDR3 length: 16 amino acids. The V gene's germline CDR1 is SGHRS and CDR2 YFSETQ. The trim removed 3 bases at V and 2 bases at J, leaving 8 bases unmatched. The CDR3, as DNA: TGCGCCAGCAGCTCAGGACAGGGAGTAAACACAGATACGCAGTATTTT. It yields the protein CASSSGQGVNTDTQYF. The entire variable domain, with the rest obtained from reference TRBV5-1 and TRBJ2-3, is as follows: KAGVTQTPRYLIKTRGQQVTLSCSPISGHRSVSWYQQTPGQGLQFLFEYFSETQRNKGNFPGRFSGRQFSNSRSEMNVSTLELGDSALYLCASSSGQGVNTDTQYFGPGTRLTVL.

The V gene is TRBV6-5, the J gene TRBJ1-5; 8 nucleotides align to TRBD1. V was pared by 9 bases and J by 6 bases, with 7 bases of the junction left unmatched. This CDR3 region has 13 residues. The germline V gene encodes CDR1 MNHEY and CDR2 SVGAGI. CDR3 sequence reads: CASKTGDGQPQHF. CDR3 bases: TGTGCCAGTAAGACAGGGGACGGTCAGCCCCAGCATTTT.

The V call is TRBV30, the J call TRBJ1-2, with TRBD1 as a possible D gene (5 bases). The V gene lost 3 bases and the J gene lost 6 bases, with 11 bases spanning the gap. This CDR3 is built from 12 residues. Germline CDR1 is GTSNPN and CDR2 is SVGIG (reference sequence). In DNA form, the CDR3 reads TGTGCCTGGAGAGGAGGGGAACATGGCTACACCTTC. This translates into CAWRGGEHGYTF.

The V call is TRBV19, the J call TRBJ1-6; D not certain. Germline CDR1 LNHDA, CDR2 SQIVND (reference sequence). CDR3 length equals 13 residues. Deletions cut 5 bases from V and 7 bases from J, with 9 bases between. As DNA, the CDR3 is TGTGCCAGTAGTTTCGGTTCCAATTCACCCCTCCACTTT. It specifies CASSFGSNSPLHF.

The chain couples TRBV6-5 to TRBJ1-1, with no clear D. The V gene's germline CDR1 is MNHEY and CDR2 SVGAGI. V gave up 5 bases and J gave up 4 bases, with 11 bases separating them. This CDR3 spans 13 amino acids. The CDR3 sequence: CASSRQRSTEAFF. The DNA of the CDR3 is TGTGCCAGCAGTCGCCAAAGAAGCACTGAAGCTTTCTTT.

The chain has TRBV10-3 and TRBJ2-1; maybe TRBD2 (6 bases). The CDR3 is made up of 15 amino acids. Looked up from germline, CDR1 is ENHRY and CDR2 is SYGVKD. V lost 6 bases and J 1 base, leaving 13 bases between the germline ends. Here the CDR3 DNA reads TGTGCCATCAGGGTAAGACTAGATTCCTACAATGAGCAGTTCTTC. This translates into CAIRVRLDSYNEQFF.

This chain links TRBV14 with TRBJ2-7, with D unclear. This CDR3 comprises 15 residues. V dropped 4 bases and J dropped 2 bases, with 15 bases sitting between them. Germline CDR1 reads SGHDN; CDR2 reads FVKESK. The CDR3 loop reads CASSPQSGPTYEQYF. Written as DNA, the CDR3 is TGTGCCAGCAGCCCGCAGTCCGGACCGACCTACGAGCAGTACTTC. Based on the CDR3 plus reference TRBV14 and TRBJ2-7, the full variable domain is EAGVTQFPSHSVIEKGQTVTLRCDPISGHDNLYWYRRVMGKEIKFLLHFVKESKQDESGMPNNRFLAERTGGTYSTLKVQPAELEDSGVYFCASSPQSGPTYEQYFGPGTRLTVT.

Note on this clone: Other nucleotide sequences from this sample produce the same CDR3. This rearrangement joins TRBV7-2 to TRBJ2-2; no clear D gene. CDR3 length: 12 amino acids. Trimming removed 3 bases at V and 6 bases at J, with 5 bases between. CDR1 is SGHTA, CDR2 FQGNSA, per germline. This chain's CDR3 is CASSFSPGELFF. In nucleotides, the CDR3 is TGTGCCAGCAGCTTTAGCCCCGGGGAGCTGTTTTTT.

The chain recombines TRBV4-2 with TRBJ2-3, with 7 positions matching TRBD2. V lost 4 bases, J lost 1 base, and 8 bases stayed unmatched. Germline CDR1 LGHNA, CDR2 YNFKEQ. This CDR3 is 16 amino acids long. CDR3 amino acids: CASSPLSSGGTDTQYF. The DNA of the CDR3 is TGTGCCAGCAGCCCCCTTTCCAGCGGGGGCACAGATACGCAGTATTTT.

This chain joins TRBV7-8 and TRBJ1-5, with D hard to call. V lost 0 bases to trimming and J lost 0 bases, with 9 bases between them. The CDR3 sequence is 16 residues long. Germline lookup yields CDR1 SGHVS and CDR2 FQNEAQ. In DNA form, the CDR3 reads TGTGCCAGCAGCTTAGCCCCAGCAAATAGCAATCAGCCCCAGCATTTT. Its protein is CASSLAPANSNQPQHF. Drawing the rest from reference TRBV7-8 and TRBJ1-5, the complete variable domain is GAGVSQSPRYKVAKRGQDVALRCDPISGHVSLFWYQQALGQGPEFLTYFQNEAQLDKSGLPSDRFFAERPEGSVSTLKIQRTQQEDSAVYLCASSLAPANSNQPQHFGDGTRLSIL.

The genes are TRBV27 and TRBJ2-5; tentatively, D is TRBD2 (6 bases). Germline loops: CDR1 MNHEY, CDR2 SMNVEV (reference sequence). The CDR3 has 15 amino acids. V lost 0 bases and J 5 bases, leaving 13 bases between the germline ends. The CDR3 region is CASSLSGGFPETQYF. The CDR3 coding sequence is TGTGCCAGCAGTTTATCTGGGGGGTTCCCTGAGACCCAGTACTTC.

About this clone: This sample includes further DNA sequences coding for the same CDR3. The V and J genes are TRBV15 and TRBJ1-3; a weak D match, TRBD1 (5 bases). V was clipped by 0 bases and J by 0 bases, with 6 bases between them. Germline V gene sequence: CDR1 LNHNV, CDR2 YYDKDF (reference sequence). CDR3 length: 15 residues. CDR3 sequence: CATSRDRVSGNTIYF. For the CDR3, the DNA is TGTGCCACCAGCAGAGACAGGGTCTCTGGAAACACCATATATTTT.

Of note for this clone: This CDR3 is also generated by other DNA sequences in the sample. The gene calls are TRBV5-1 and TRBJ2-7; 10 bases map to TRBD1. CDR3 length: 14 amino acids. Germline CDR1 is SGHRS and CDR2 is YFSETQ. J was trimmed by 2 bases and V by 3 bases; bases with no gene match: 2. In DNA form, the CDR3 reads TGCGCCAGCAGCTACGACAGGGGGCCCTACGAGCAGTACTTC. This sequence encodes CASSYDRGPYEQYF.

A word on this clone: At one boundary the junction diverges from the germline segment, which might be a read error. The chain recombines TRBV7-7 with TRBJ2-7; 7 nucleotides align to TRBD1. The V gene's germline CDR1 is SSHAT and CDR2 FNYEAQ (reference sequence). The CDR3 has 15 amino acids. The CDR3 nucleotides read TGTGCTAGCAGCCGCATCGACAGGGATCAAGGCGAGCAGTACTTC. Its translation: CASSRIDRDQGEQYF.

The V gene is TRBV5-1, the J gene TRBJ1-4; D ambiguous. Germline CDR1 SGHRS, CDR2 YFSETQ. V gave up 2 bases and J gave up 4 bases, with 9 bases separating them. This CDR3 is 14 amino acids long. The CDR3, as DNA: TGCGCCAGCAGCTTCAGTGCAGATAATGAAAAACTGTTTTTT. Protein: CASSFSADNEKLFF.

As concerns this clone: Other DNA sequences in the sample encode the same CDR3. This rearrangement joins TRBV2 to TRBJ2-3, with D possibly matching TRBD1 (5 bases). Germline values: CDR1 SNHLY, CDR2 FYNNEI. The V end lost 4 bases, the J end lost 0 bases, and 8 bases lay between the germline ends. This CDR3 comprises 14 residues. This CDR3 reads CASSGQGSTDTQYF. CDR3 sequence (DNA): TGTGCCAGCAGTGGCCAGGGAAGCACAGATACGCAGTATTTT.

The chain employs TRBV29-1 and TRBJ1-2; D not resolved. This CDR3 has 12 amino acids. Germline V gene sequence: CDR1 SQVTM, CDR2 ANQGSEA. The V and J ends lost 3 bases and 8 bases respectively, with 13 bases between them. The CDR3 reads CSVEASGYGYTF. As DNA, the CDR3 is TGCAGCGTTGAGGCGTCGGGGTACGGCTACACCTTC.

The rearrangement links TRBV5-1 to TRBJ2-5, with 8 bases that match TRBD2. CDR3 length: 16 residues. V lost 4 bases to trimming and J lost 4 bases; unmatched junction nucleotides: 12. Germline V gives CDR1 SGHRS, CDR2 YFSETQ. This chain's CDR3 is CASSLHPSGSGETQYF. As DNA, the CDR3 is TGCGCCAGCAGCCTCCATCCAAGCGGGAGCGGAGAGACCCAGTACTTC.

The V call is TRBV27, the J call TRBJ2-2; D not resolved. Germline lookup yields CDR1 MNHEY and CDR2 SMNVEV (reference sequence). V was shortened by 8 bases and J by 4 bases, with 11 bases between the two germline ends. CDR3 size: 13 residues. As DNA, the CDR3 is TGTGCCAGCGGAACTTTCCCCACCGGGGAGCTGTTTTTT. It specifies CASGTFPTGELFF.

Only one count was recorded for this clone. The chain recombines TRBV9 with TRBJ2-3; 14 nucleotides match TRBD2. This CDR3 contains 18 residues. J lost 5 bases, V lost 2 bases, and 10 bases had no gene match. Germline CDR1 is SGDLS and CDR2 is YYNGEE. CDR3 bases: TGTGCCAGCAGCGTCGGGACTAGCGGGAGCCTTCGAGGAGATACGCAGTATTTT. Residues: CASSVGTSGSLRGDTQYF.

CDR3 amino acids: CSVGAGSVEKLFF. The CDR3 bases are TGCAGCGTTGGGGCCGGGAGTGTTGAAAAACTGTTTTTT. The chain links TRBV29-1 to TRBJ1-4; D gene ambiguous. CDR1 is SQVTM, CDR2 ANQGSEA, per germline. The CDR3 has 13 amino acids. V gave up 4 bases and J gave up 7 bases, with 13 bases separating them.

The genes are TRBV7-8 and TRBJ2-7; TRBD2 matches at 10 bases. This CDR3 has 15 amino acids. Germline V lookup: CDR1 SGHVS, CDR2 FQNEAQ. V was clipped by 3 bases and J by 2 bases; unmatched bases: 4. The CDR3 is CASSFRTSGTYEQYF. CDR3 nucleotides: TGTGCCAGCAGCTTCCGGACTAGCGGAACCTACGAGCAGTACTTC.

The V gene is TRBV7-2, the J gene TRBJ2-3; D uncertain. The CDR3 contains 14 residues. Germline V lookup: CDR1 SGHTA, CDR2 FQGNSA. Trimming pared 3 bases from V and 3 bases from J, leaving 10 bases between. The CDR3: CASSFNGLTDTQYF. The CDR3 DNA follows: TGTGCCAGCAGCTTCAATGGGTTGACAGATACGCAGTATTTT.

J is TRBJ2-3 and V is TRBV5-1, with 7 bases fitting TRBD2. Looked up from germline, CDR1 is SGHRS and CDR2 is YFSETQ. V lost 3 bases to trimming and J lost 3 bases; unmatched junction nucleotides: 4. The CDR3 is 14 amino acids. CDR3 nucleotides: TGCGCCAGCAGCTGGGCGGGGGTGACAGATACGCAGTATTTT. This translates into CASSWAGVTDTQYF.

This chain uses TRBV4-3 with TRBJ2-6, with D tentatively TRBD1 or TRBD2 (6 bases each). Trimming shortened V by 0 bases and J by 3 bases, and 12 bases separated the two germline ends. Germline lookup yields CDR1 LGHNA and CDR2 YSLEER. CDR3 length: 17 residues. The CDR3 spells CASSQEIGGGGANVLTF. The CDR3, as DNA: TGCGCCAGCAGCCAAGAGATCGGGGGCGGTGGGGCCAACGTCCTGACTTTC.